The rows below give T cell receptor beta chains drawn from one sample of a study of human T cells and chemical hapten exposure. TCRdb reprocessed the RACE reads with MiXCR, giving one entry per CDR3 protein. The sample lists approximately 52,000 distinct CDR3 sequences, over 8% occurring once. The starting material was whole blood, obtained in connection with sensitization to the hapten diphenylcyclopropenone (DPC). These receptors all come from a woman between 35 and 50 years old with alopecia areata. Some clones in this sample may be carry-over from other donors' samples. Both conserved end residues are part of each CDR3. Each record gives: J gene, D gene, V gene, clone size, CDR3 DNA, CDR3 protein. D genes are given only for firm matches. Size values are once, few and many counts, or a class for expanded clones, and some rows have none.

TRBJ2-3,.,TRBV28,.,TGTGCCAGCAGTCCCCTTGGGGGCCGCACAGATACGCAGTATTTT,CASSPLGGRTDTQYF
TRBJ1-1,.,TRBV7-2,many,TGTGCCAGCAGCTCTGGGACCCCAAGGGGGAACACTGAAGCTTTCTTT,CASSSGTPRGNTEAFF
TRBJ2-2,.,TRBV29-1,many,TGCAGCGTTGCACAACGGAACACCGGGGAGCTGTTTTTT,CSVAQRNTGELFF
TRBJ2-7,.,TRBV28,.,TGTGCCAGCAGTTTGTCCCCCACCCAACGGGCTTACGAGCAGTACTTC,CASSLSPTQRAYEQYF
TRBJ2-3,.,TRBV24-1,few,TGTGCCACCAGTGATTCCAGATCCGGGGATACGCAGTATTTT,CATSDSRSGDTQYF
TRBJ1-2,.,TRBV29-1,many,TGCAGCGTTGAAACTGAAAGGGTGAAGACCCATGGCTACACCTTC,CSVETERVKTHGYTF
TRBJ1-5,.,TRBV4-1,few,TGCGCCAGCAGCCAAGCGTCCACTTCGCAGGGCTCCTCATATCAGCCCCAGCATTTT,CASSQASTSQGSSYQPQHF
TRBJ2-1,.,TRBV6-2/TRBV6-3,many,TGTGCCAGCAGTGCGGGGCGGTCAGGGGTCTACAATGAGCAGTTCTTC,CASSAGRSGVYNEQFF
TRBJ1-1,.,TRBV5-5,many,TGTGCCAGCAGCTTGGGGACGATGGGCACTGAAGCTTTCTTT,CASSLGTMGTEAFF
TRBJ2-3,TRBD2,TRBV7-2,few,TGTGCCAGCAGCTTAGGTCCAGCGGGACTCAGCACAGATACGCAGTATTTT,CASSLGPAGLSTDTQYF
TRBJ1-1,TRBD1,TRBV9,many,TGTGCCAGCAGCACGGGACAGTTGAACACTGAAGCTTTCTTT,CASSTGQLNTEAFF
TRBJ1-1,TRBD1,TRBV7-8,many,TGTGCCAGCAGCTACTCCCAGGGGGCGCCTACTGAAGCTTTCTTT,CASSYSQGAPTEAFF
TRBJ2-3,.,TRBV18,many,TGTGCCAGCTCACCGGTTGGGCGAGATACGCAGTATTTT,CASSPVGRDTQYF
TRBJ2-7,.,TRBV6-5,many,TGTGCCAGCAGCGCGGGCAGGGTTCTCGAGCAGTACTTC,CASSAGRVLEQYF
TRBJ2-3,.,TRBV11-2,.,TGTGCCAGCAGCTCCAGCCGGGTCTACCCCACAGATACGCAGTATTTT,CASSSSRVYPTDTQYF
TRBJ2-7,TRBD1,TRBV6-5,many,TGTGCCAGCATCCAATCCGGGACAGGGGGCTCCGAGCAGTACTTC,CASIQSGTGGSEQYF
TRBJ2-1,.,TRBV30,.,TGTGCCTGGGGGCGCCGGGGGAGCTCCTACAATGAGCAGTTCTTC,CAWGRRGSSYNEQFF
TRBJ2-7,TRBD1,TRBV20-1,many,TGCAGTGCTCTCGGACAGGGAAACTACGAGCAGTACTTC,CSALGQGNYEQYF
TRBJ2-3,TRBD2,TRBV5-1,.,TGCGCCAGCAGCTTGGTTTCGGGGGGGCTCACAGATACGCAGTATTTT,CASSLVSGGLTDTQYF
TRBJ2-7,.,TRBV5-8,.,TGTGCCAGCACCTGGCGGGCGGATAACGAGCAGTACTTC,CASTWRADNEQYF
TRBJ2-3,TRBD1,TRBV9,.,TGTGCCAGCAGCGCCAGTCAGGGGGTCACAGATACGCAGTATTTT,CASSASQGVTDTQYF
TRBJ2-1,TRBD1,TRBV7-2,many,TGTGCCAGCAGCGGCGACAGGGCCTCCTACAATGAGCAGTTCTTC,CASSGDRASYNEQFF
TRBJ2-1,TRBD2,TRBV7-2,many,TGTGCCAGCAGCTTAGCGGGCGGGGGGCCGGAAAATGAGCAGTTCTTC,CASSLAGGGPENEQFF
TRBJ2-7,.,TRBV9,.,TGTGCCAGAGGGAACTACGAGCAGTACTTC,CARGNYEQYF
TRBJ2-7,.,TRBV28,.,TGTGCCAGCAGTCGCCGGGGCCTCTACGAGCAGTACTTC,CASSRRGLYEQYF
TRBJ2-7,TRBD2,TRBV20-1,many,TGCAGTGCTAGACCGGGGGGTTCTTACGAGCAGTACTTC,CSARPGGSYEQYF
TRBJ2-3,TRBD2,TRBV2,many,TGTGCCAGCAGTTTGCTAGCGGGGGGGAGCACAGATACGCAGTATTTT,CASSLLAGGSTDTQYF
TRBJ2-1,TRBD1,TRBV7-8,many,TGTGCCAGCAGCTTAGACAGGGGCAATGAGCAGTTCTTC,CASSLDRGNEQFF
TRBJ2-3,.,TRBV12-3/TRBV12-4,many,TGTGCCAGCAGTCCTCGAGATACGCAGTATTTT,CASSPRDTQYF
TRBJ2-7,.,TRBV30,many,TGTGCCTGGAGTGTCGATCTTCCTGCGATCTCCTACGAGCAGTACTTC,CAWSVDLPAISYEQYF
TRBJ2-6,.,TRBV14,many,TGTGCCAGCAGCCAACGAGGGGGGGCTGGGGCCAACGTCCTGACTTTC,CASSQRGGAGANVLTF
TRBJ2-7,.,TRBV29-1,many,TGCAGCGTTGCAGGGCACGACGAATCCTACGAGCAGTACTTC,CSVAGHDESYEQYF
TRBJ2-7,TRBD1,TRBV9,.,TGTGCCAGCAGCACAGGGGGCGCGTACGAGCAGTACTTC,CASSTGGAYEQYF
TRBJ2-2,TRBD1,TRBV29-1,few,TGCAGCGTTGAGACAGGGTATAACACCGGGGAGCTGTTTTTT,CSVETGYNTGELFF
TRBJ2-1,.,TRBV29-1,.,TGCAGCGTTGTATTAGGGGTCGATGAGCAGTTCTTC,CSVVLGVDEQFF
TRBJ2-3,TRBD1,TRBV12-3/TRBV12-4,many,TGTGCCAGCAGTTCCGCGGACAGGGTAACGCTAAGCACAGATACGCAGTATTTT,CASSSADRVTLSTDTQYF
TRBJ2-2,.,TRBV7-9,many,TGTGCCAGCAGCTTAGCGGGATGGACGAACACCGGGGAGCTGTTTTTT,CASSLAGWTNTGELFF
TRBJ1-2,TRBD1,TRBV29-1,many,TGCAGCGTCCCAGGGGGCGCCTACTATGGCTACACCTTC,CSVPGGAYYGYTF
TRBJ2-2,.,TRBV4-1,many,TGCGCCAGCAGCCTCAGGTCGGGCACCGGGGAGCTGTTTTTT,CASSLRSGTGELFF
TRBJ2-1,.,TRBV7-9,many,TGTGCCAGCAGCCCACGTGACAGGGAGCAGTTCTTC,CASSPRDREQFF
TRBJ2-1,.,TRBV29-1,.,TGCAGCGTTCTACCGGGAAATAGCAATGAGCAGTTCTTC,CSVLPGNSNEQFF